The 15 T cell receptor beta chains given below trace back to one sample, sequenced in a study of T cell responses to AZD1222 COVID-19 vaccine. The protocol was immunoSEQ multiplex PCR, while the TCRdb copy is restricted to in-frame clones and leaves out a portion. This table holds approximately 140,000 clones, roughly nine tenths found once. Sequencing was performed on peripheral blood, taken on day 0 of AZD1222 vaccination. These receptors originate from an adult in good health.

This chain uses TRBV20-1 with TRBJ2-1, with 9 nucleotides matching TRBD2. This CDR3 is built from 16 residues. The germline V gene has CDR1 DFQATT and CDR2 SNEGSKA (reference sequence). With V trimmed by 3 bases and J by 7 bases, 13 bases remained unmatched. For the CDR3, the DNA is TGCAGTGCTAGTAGCTCCCAGCGGGAGGCGGTAAATGAGCAGTTCTTC. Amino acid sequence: CSASSSQREAVNEQFF.

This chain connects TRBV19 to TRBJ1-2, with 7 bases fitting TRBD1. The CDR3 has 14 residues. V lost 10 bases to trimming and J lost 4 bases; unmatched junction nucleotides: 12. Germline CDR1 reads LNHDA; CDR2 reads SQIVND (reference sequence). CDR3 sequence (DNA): TGTGCCACTAGGTTCTCGACAGGGATCTATGGCTACACCTTC. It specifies CATRFSTGIYGYTF.

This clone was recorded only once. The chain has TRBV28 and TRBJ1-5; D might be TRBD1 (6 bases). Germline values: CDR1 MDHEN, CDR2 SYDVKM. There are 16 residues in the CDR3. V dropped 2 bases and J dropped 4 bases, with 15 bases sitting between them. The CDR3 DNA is TGTGCCAGCAGTTTACTGGACAGAATAATTAATCAGCCCCAGCATTTT. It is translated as CASSLLDRIINQPQHF.

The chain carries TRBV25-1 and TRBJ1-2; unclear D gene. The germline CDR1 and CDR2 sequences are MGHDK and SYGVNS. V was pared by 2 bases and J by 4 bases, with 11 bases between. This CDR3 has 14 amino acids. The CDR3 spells CASSEDTEGYGYTF. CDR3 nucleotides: TGTGCCAGCAGTGAAGATACGGAGGGCTATGGCTACACCTTC.

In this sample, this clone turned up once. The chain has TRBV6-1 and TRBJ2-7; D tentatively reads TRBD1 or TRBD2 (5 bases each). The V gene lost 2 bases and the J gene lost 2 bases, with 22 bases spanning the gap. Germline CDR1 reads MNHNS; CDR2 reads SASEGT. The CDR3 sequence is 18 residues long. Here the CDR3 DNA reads TGTGCCAGCAGTGAAATTCGCCGCGCATCGGGGCCAGCCTACGAGCAGTACTTC. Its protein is CASSEIRRASGPAYEQYF.

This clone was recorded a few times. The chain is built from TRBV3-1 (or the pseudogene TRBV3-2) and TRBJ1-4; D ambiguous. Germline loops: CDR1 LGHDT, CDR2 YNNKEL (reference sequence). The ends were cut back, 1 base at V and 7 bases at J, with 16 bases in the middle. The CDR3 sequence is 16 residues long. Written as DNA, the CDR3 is TGTGCCAGCAGCCAAGGATTTCGACGCTTGATTGAAAAACTGTTTTTT. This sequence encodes CASSQGFRRLIEKLFF.

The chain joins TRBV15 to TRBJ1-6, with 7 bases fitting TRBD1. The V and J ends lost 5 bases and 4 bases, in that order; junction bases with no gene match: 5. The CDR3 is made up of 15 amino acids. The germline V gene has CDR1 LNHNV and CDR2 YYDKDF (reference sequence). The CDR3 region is CATSPGQLYNSPLHF. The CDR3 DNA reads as TGTGCCACCAGCCCGGGACAGTTGTATAATTCACCCCTCCACTTT.

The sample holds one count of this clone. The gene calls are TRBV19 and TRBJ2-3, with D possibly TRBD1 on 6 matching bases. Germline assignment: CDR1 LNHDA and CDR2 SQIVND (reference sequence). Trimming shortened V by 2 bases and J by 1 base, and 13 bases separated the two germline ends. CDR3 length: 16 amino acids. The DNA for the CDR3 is TGTGCCAGTAGTATATTGGGGCCAGGGGGCACAGATACGCAGTATTTT. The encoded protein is CASSILGPGGTDTQYF.

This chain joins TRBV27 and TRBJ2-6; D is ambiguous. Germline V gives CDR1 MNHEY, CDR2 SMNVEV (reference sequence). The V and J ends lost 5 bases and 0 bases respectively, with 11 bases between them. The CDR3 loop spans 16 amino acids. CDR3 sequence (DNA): TGTGCCAGCAGTCCTTCGTTGGGCTCTGGGGCCAACGTCCTGACTTTC. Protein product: CASSPSLGSGANVLTF.

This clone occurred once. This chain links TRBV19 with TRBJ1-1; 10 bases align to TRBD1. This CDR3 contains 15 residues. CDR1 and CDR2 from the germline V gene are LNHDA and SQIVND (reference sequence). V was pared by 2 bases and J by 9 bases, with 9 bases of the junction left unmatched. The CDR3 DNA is TGTGCCAGTAGTATACCGACAGGGGGCTATGAAAAAGCTTTCTTT. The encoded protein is CASSIPTGGYEKAFF.

The CDR3 nucleotides read TGTGCCAGCAGTCGGACCGGGACTAGGTACAATGAGCAGTTCTTC. Protein: CASSRTGTRYNEQFF. The chain carries TRBV27 and TRBJ2-1, with 8 bases fitting TRBD2. With 5 bases clipped from V and 4 bases from J, the junction kept 7 bases outside the gene matches. The CDR3 spans 15 residues. Per germline, CDR1 MNHEY and CDR2 SMNVEV (reference sequence).

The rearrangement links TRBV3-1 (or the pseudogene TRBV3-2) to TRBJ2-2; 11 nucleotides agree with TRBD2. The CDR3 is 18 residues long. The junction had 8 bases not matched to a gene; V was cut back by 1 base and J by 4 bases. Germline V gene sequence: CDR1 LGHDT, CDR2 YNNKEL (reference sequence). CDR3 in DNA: TGTGCCAGCAGCCAAGTTAGCGGGAGGGCCTCGAGCACCGGGGAGCTGTTTTTT. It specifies CASSQVSGRASSTGELFF.

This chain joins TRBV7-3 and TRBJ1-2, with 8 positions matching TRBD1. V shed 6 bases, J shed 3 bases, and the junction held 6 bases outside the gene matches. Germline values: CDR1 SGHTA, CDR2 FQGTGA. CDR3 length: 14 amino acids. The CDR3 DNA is TGTGCCAGCAGTTCGACAGGGGCGGACTATGGCTACACCTTC. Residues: CASSSTGADYGYTF.

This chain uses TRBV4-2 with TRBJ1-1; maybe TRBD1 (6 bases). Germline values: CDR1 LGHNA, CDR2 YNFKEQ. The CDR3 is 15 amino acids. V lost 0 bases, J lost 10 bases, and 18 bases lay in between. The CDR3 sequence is CASSQDTGAPRAAFF. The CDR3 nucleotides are TGTGCCAGCAGCCAAGATACGGGGGCCCCAAGAGCAGCTTTCTTT.

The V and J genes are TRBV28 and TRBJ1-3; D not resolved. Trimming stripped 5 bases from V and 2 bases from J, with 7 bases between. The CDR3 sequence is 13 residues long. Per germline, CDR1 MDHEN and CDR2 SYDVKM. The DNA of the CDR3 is TGTGCCAGCAGTCGTGTGACTGGAAACACCATATATTTT. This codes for CASSRVTGNTIYF.